This TCR beta chain stems from a study of CD8+ T cells in alopecia areata. Study outcomes and limitations: Tofacitinib delivered significant drops in scalp clonality and in expanded CD8+ clones among the top 100. Patients shared TCRs less clearly than mice did, possibly owing to HLA. While patients received tofacitinib, many expanded lesional clones remained present in scalp and blood.

In regard to this clone: Its antigen is unknown.

As to treatment: oral pan-JAK inhibitor, 5-10 mg twice daily. The CDR3 loop spans 13 amino acids. Germline CDR1 and CDR2: SNHLY and FYNNEI. V was clipped by 8 bases and J by 3 bases; unmatched bases: 5. Following RNA extraction, reverse transcription yielded cDNA that acted as the sequencing template. Some clones are missing from TCRdb's copy, which holds only in-frame ones; the method was immunoSEQ multiplex PCR. Of approximately 120,000 clones in the sample, 61% were seen once. The source was CD4+ T cells sorted from blood, collected at week 4, from a patient treated with tofacitinib. This chain uses TRBV2 with TRBJ2-7, with 9 bases lining up with TRBD1. This clonotype was obtained from a human donor with alopecia areata. CDR3 nucleotides: TGTGCCAGCTGCCGGGACAGGGACTACGAGCAGTACTTC. Its protein is CASCRDRDYEQYF.